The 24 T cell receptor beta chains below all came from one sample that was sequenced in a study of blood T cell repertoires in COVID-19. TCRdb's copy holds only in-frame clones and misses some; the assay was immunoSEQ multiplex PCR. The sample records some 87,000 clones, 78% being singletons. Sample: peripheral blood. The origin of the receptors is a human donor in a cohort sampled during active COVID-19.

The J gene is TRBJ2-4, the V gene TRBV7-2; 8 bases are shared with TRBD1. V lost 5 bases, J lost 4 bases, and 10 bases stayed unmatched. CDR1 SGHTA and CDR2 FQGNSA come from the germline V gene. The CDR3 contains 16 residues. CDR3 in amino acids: CASSTQAQGEKNIQYF. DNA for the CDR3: TGTGCCAGCAGCACCCAAGCACAGGGGGAAAAAAACATTCAGTACTTC. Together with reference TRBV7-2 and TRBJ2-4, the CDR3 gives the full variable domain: GAGVSQSPSNKVTEKGKDVELRCDPISGHTALYWYRQSLGQGLEFLIYFQGNSAPDKSGLPSDRFSAERTGGSVSTLTIQRTQQEDSAVYLCASSTQAQGEKNIQYFGAGTRLSVL.

In nucleotides, the CDR3 is TGTGCCAGCAGTGGTCAGGGTGGGCTCAATTCACCCCTCCACTTT. It translates to CASSGQGGLNSPLHF. The chain uses TRBV2 and TRBJ1-6; D may be TRBD1 (5 bases). CDR3 length equals 15 residues. Germline loops: CDR1 SNHLY, CDR2 FYNNEI. V lost 4 bases, J lost 7 bases, and 14 bases lay in between. Filled out from reference TRBV2 and TRBJ1-6, the complete variable domain reads EPEVTQTPSHQVTQMGQEVILRCVPISNHLYFYWYRQILGQKVEFLVSFYNNEISEKSEIFDDQFSVERPDGSNFTLKIRSTKLEDSAMYFCASSGQGGLNSPLHFGNGTRLTVT.

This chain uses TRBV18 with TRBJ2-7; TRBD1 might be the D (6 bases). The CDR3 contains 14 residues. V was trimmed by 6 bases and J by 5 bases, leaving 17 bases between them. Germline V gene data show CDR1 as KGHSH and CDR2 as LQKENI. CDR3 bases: TGTGCCAGCTCCCGACGTACAGGGATGGACGAGCAGTACTTC. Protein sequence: CASSRRTGMDEQYF.

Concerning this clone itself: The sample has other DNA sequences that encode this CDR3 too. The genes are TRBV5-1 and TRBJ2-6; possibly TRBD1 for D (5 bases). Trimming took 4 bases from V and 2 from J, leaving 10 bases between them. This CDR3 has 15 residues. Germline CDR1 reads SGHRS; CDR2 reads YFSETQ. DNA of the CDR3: TGCGCCAGCAGCCTGGACATCGCTGGGGCCAACGTCCTGACTTTC. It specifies CASSLDIAGANVLTF.

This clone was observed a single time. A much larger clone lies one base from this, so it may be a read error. CDR3 loop: CASSEAFLTSGLPYEQYV. The CDR3 coding sequence is TGTGCCAGCAGTGAAGCGTTTTTGACTAGCGGGTTACCCTACGAGCAGTACGTC. V is TRBV2 and J is TRBJ2-7, with 10 bases lining up with TRBD2. There are 18 residues in the CDR3. The germline V gene has CDR1 SNHLY and CDR2 FYNNEI. The V gene end was trimmed by 0 bases and the J gene end by 2 bases; junction bases not matched to a gene: 10.

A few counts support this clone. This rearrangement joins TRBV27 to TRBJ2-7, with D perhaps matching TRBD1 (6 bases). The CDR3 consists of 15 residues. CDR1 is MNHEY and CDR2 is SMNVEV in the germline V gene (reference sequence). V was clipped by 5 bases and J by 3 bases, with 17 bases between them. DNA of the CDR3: TGTGCCAGCAGTCCCCGAGGGGGAGCTCTCTACGAGCAGTACTTC. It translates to CASSPRGGALYEQYF.

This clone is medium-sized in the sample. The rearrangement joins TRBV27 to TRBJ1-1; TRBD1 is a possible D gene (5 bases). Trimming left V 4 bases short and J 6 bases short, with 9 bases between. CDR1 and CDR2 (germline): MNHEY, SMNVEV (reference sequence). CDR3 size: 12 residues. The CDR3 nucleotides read TGTGCCAGCAGTTCCCCGGGGGCTGAAGCTTTCTTT. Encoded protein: CASSSPGAEAFF.

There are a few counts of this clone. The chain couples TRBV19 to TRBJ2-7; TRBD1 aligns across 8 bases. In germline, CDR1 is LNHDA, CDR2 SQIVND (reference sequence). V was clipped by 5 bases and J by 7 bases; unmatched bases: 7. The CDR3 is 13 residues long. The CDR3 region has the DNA TGTGCCAGTAGTGCAACAGGGGGTGGAGAGCAGTACGTC. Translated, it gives CASSATGGGEQYV.

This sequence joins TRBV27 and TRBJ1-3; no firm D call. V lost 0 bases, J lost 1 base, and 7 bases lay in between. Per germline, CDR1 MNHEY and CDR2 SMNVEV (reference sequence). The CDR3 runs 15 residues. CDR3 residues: CASSLSAGSGNTIYF. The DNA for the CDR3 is TGTGCCAGCAGTTTATCGGCGGGGTCTGGAAACACCATATATTTT.

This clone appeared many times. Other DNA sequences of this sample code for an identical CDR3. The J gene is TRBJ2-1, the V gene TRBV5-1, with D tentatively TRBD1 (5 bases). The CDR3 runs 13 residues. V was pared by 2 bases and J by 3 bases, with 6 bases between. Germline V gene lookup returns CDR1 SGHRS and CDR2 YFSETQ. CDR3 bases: TGCGCCAGCAGCTTAGGGGACTACAATGAGCAGTTCTTC. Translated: CASSLGDYNEQFF.

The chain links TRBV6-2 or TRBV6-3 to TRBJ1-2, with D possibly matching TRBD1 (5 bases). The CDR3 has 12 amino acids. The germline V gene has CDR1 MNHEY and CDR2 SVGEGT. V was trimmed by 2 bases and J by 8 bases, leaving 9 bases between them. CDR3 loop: CASSYGGAGYTF. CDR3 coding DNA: TGTGCCAGCAGTTACGGAGGGGCCGGCTACACCTTC.

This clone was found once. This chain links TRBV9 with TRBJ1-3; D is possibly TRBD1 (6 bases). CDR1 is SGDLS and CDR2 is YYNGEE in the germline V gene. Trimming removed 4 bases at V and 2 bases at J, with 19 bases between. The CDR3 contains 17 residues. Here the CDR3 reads CASSPKTLQGTGNTIYF. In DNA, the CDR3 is TGTGCCAGCAGCCCCAAGACTTTACAGGGTACTGGAAACACCATATATTTT.

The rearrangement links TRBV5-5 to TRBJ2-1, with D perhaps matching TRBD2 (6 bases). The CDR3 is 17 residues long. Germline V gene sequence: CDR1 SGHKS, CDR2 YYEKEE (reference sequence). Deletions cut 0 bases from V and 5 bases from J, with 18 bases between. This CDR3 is CASSLEHWRGPHNEQFF. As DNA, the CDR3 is TGTGCCAGCAGCTTGGAACATTGGCGGGGTCCCCACAATGAGCAGTTCTTC.

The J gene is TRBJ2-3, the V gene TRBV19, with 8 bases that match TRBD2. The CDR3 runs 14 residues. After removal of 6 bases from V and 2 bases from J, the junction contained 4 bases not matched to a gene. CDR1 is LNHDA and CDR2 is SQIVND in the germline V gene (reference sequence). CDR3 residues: CASRRRGDTDTQYF. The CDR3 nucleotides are TGTGCCAGTAGAAGGCGGGGGGACACAGATACGCAGTATTTT.

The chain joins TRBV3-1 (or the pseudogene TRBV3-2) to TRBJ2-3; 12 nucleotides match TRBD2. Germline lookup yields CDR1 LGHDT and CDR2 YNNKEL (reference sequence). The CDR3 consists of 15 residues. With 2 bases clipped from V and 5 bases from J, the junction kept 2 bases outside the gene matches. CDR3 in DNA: TGTGCCAGCAGCCAACGACTAGCGGGGGTAGATACGCAGTATTTT. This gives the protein CASSQRLAGVDTQYF.

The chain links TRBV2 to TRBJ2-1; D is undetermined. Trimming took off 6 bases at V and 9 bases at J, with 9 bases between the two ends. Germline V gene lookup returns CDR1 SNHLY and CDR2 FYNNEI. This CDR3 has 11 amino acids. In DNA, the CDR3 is TGTGCCAGCAGCCCCCGGGTTGAGCAGTTCTTC. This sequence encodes CASSPRVEQFF.

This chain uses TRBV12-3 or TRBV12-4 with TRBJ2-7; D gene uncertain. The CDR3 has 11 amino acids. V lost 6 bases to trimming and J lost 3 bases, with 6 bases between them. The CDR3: CASSYGYEQYF. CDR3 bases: TGTGCCAGCAGCTACGGCTACGAGCAGTACTTC.

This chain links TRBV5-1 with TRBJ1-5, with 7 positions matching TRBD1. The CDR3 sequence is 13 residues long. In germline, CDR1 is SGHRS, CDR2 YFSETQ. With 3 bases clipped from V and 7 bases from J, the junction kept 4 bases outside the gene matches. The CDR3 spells CASSSTGRQPQHF. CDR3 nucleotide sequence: TGCGCCAGCAGCTCGACAGGGAGGCAGCCCCAGCATTTT.

Written as DNA, the CDR3 is TGTGCCAGCGACGGGGGGGGATACACTGAAGCTTTCTTT. Its translation is CASDGGGYTEAFF. This chain links TRBV19 with TRBJ1-1; D possibly corresponds to TRBD1 (5 bases). Germline CDR1 reads LNHDA; CDR2 reads SQIVND (reference sequence). The CDR3 spans 13 residues. V lost 9 bases and J 3 bases, leaving 14 bases between the germline ends.

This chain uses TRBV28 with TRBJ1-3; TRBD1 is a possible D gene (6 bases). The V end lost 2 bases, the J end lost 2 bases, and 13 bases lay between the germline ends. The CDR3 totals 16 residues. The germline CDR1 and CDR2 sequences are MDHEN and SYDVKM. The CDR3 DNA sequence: TGTGCCAGCAGTTTAGAGGGGGGGACGGCTGGAAACACCATATATTTT. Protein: CASSLEGGTAGNTIYF.

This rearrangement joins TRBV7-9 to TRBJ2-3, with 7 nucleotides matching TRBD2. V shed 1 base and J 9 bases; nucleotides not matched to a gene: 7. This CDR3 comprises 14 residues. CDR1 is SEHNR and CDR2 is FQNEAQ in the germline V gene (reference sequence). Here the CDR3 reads CASSLEASGPTQYF. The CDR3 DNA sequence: TGTGCCAGCAGCTTAGAGGCTAGCGGTCCAACGCAGTATTTT.

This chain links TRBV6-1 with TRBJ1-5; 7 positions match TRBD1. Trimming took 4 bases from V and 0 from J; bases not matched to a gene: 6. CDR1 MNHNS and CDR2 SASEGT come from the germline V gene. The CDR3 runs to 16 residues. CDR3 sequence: CASSGQGPYSNQPQHF. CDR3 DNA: TGTGCCAGCAGTGGACAGGGCCCGTATAGCAATCAGCCCCAGCATTTT.

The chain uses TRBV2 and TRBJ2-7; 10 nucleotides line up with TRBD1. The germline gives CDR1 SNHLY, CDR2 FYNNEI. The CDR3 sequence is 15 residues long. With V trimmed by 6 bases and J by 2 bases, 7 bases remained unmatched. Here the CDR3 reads CASRGTGAQTYEQYF. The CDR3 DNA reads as TGTGCCAGCAGAGGGACAGGGGCTCAAACCTACGAGCAGTACTTC.

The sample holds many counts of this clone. The CDR3 bases are TGCGCCAGCAGCCAAGTGGCCGGGATGGAGACCCAGTACTTC. Protein product: CASSQVAGMETQYF. The chain has TRBV4-1 and TRBJ2-5; tentatively, D is TRBD2 (5 bases). The CDR3 has 14 residues. Trimming removed 1 base at V and 5 bases at J, with 11 bases between. Germline lookup yields CDR1 MGHRA and CDR2 YSYEKL.